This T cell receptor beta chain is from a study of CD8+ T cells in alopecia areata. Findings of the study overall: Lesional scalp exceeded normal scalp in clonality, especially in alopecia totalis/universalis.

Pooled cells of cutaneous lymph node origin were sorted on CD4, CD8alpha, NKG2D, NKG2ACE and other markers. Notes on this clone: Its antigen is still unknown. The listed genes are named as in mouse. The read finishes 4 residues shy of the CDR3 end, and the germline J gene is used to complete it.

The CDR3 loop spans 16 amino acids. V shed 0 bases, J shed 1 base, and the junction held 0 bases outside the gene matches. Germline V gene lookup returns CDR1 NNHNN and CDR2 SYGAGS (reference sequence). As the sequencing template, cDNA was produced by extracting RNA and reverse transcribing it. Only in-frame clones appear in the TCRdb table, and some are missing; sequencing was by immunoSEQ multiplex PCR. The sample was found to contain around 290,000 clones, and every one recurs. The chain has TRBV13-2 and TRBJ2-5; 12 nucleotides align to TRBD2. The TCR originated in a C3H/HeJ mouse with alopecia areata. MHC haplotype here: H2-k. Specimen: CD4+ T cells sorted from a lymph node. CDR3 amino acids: CASGDGTGGDQDTQYF. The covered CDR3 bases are TGTGCCAGCGGTGATGGGACTGGGGGGGACCAAGAC.